The 26 T cell receptor beta chains below were found in one sample sequenced in a study of T-cell reconstitution after alpha-beta-depleted transplantation in children. The authors prepared the TCRbeta library with unique molecular identifiers. MiXCR, applied by TCRdb to the PCR reads, yields one record per CDR3 protein. The sample lists about 600,000 distinct CDR3 sequences, approximately 10% occurring once. This material consisted of PBMCs from the stem cell graft donor, taken from the stem cell graft. All receptors derive from a human donor who donated a stem cell graft to a child with acute myeloid leukemia.

This clonotype was seen a few times. The J gene is TRBJ2-7, the V gene TRBV7-8, with D unclear. V dropped 2 bases and J dropped 0 bases, with 8 bases sitting between them. This CDR3 spans 14 amino acids. Germline values: CDR1 SGHVS, CDR2 FQNEAQ. CDR3 DNA: TGTGCCAGCAGCTTAAGGCACAGCTCCTACGAGCAGTACTTC. Its protein is CASSLRHSSYEQYF.

The table lists this clonotype with a few counts. This sequence joins TRBV12-3 or TRBV12-4 and TRBJ2-2; perhaps TRBD2 as D (6 bases). V lost 3 bases and J lost 0, with 8 bases in between. This CDR3 is built from 15 residues. The CDR3 bases are TGTGCCAGCAGTTTGATAGCGGCGAACACCGGGGAGCTGTTTTTT. This gives the protein CASSLIAANTGELFF.

The V and J genes are TRBV5-1 and TRBJ2-1; TRBD2 agrees at 14 bases. Trimming at V came to 1 base and at J to 6 bases, leaving 15 bases not matched to a gene. The CDR3 is 20 amino acids. Looked up from germline, CDR1 is SGHRS and CDR2 is YFSETQ. As DNA, the CDR3 is TGCGCCAGCAGCTTGATTTCCCGAGGACTAGCGGGAGGTCGTCGCAATGAGCAGTTCTTC. Amino acids: CASSLISRGLAGGRRNEQFF.

This clonotype was counted a few times. CDR3 amino acids: CASSLADSYTF. CDR3 in DNA: TGTGCCAGCAGCTTAGCCGATAGCTACACCTTC. V gene TRBV7-9 combines with J gene TRBJ1-2; D unclear. Germline V CDR1 and CDR2: SEHNR, FQNEAQ (reference sequence). Deletions cut 0 bases from V and 9 bases from J, with 5 bases between. The CDR3 is 11 amino acids.

This clonotype was observed at least ten times. The gene calls are TRBV6-1 and TRBJ1-2; no firm D call. Germline V gene data show CDR1 as MNHNS and CDR2 as SASEGT. Trimming took 6 bases from V and 1 from J, leaving 12 bases between them. CDR3 length: 14 amino acids. CDR3 in amino acids: CASRRSENNYGYTF. CDR3 sequence (DNA): TGTGCCAGCAGACGGAGTGAAAATAACTATGGCTACACCTTC.

DNA for the CDR3: TGCAGTCCAAAGCGGGGGGGCACAGATACGCAGTATTTT. Its protein product is CSPKRGGTDTQYF. This chain uses TRBV20-1 with TRBJ2-3; 9 bases align to TRBD2. Germline V gives CDR1 DFQATT, CDR2 SNEGSKA (reference sequence). Trimming cost V 8 bases and J 1 base; bases outside gene matches: 4. This CDR3 contains 13 residues.

Ten or more counts support this clonotype. The chain employs TRBV6-6 and TRBJ2-3; tentative D call: TRBD1 (6 bases). The germline V and J ends were trimmed by 2 bases and 6 bases, with 9 bases remaining between them. Germline V CDR1 and CDR2: MNHNY, SVGAGI (reference sequence). The CDR3 loop spans 13 amino acids. The CDR3 nucleotides read TGTGCCAGCAGTTACAAAGACAGGGATACGCAGTATTTT. This codes for CASSYKDRDTQYF.

Notes on this clonotype: No conserved phenylalanine or tryptophan is present at the end of the CDR3, so a read error is the likely explanation. The J gene is TRBJ2-1, the V gene TRBV9; the match to TRBD1 covers 8 bases. V gave up 4 bases and J gave up 0 bases; unmatched junction bases: 3. Germline lookup yields CDR1 SGDLS and CDR2 YYNGEE. The CDR3 contains 15 residues. CDR3 in amino acids: CASSNDRGSYNEQFY. The CDR3 nucleotides read TGTGCCAGCAGCAATGACAGGGGCTCCTACAATGAGCAGTTCTAC.

This clonotype was counted between two and nine times. V is TRBV20-1 and J is TRBJ2-2; 13 bases fit TRBD2. Germline V CDR1 and CDR2: DFQATT, SNEGSKA (reference sequence). The CDR3 is 15 amino acids. J was trimmed by 5 bases and V by 8 bases; bases with no gene match: 8. The CDR3 here is CSTTSGRAKTGELFF. The DNA for the CDR3 is TGCAGTACAACTAGCGGGAGGGCCAAGACCGGGGAGCTGTTTTTT.

This clonotype was observed a handful of times. This chain uses TRBV30 with TRBJ1-3; no clear D gene. The ends were cut back, 4 bases at V and 4 bases at J, with 11 bases in the middle. The CDR3 length is 13 residues. From germline, CDR1 is GTSNPN and CDR2 SVGIG (reference sequence). The CDR3 sequence: CAWIEAGGNTIYF. The CDR3 DNA sequence: TGTGCCTGGATAGAGGCAGGAGGAAACACCATATATTTT.

This clonotype was detected ten times or more. The rearrangement links TRBV5-1 to TRBJ2-1; 8 bases map to TRBD1. Germline CDR1 reads SGHRS; CDR2 reads YFSETQ. The junction had 14 bases not matched to a gene; V was cut back by 0 bases and J by 0 bases. This CDR3 spans 20 amino acids. CDR3 DNA sequence: TGCGCCAGCAGCTTGGCCGGTTTCGGGACAGGCGGCAGCTCCTACAATGAGCAGTTCTTC. Its translation: CASSLAGFGTGGSSYNEQFF.

This clonotype was recorded many times. V usage is TRBV20-1 and J usage is TRBJ2-1; no definite D call. Per the germline V gene, CDR1 is DFQATT and CDR2 is SNEGSKA (reference sequence). Trimming pared 2 bases from V and 4 bases from J, leaving 12 bases between. This CDR3 spans 14 amino acids. The CDR3 bases are TGCAGTGCTAGACCTACGGTTCGGTACAATGAGCAGTTCTTC. This encodes CSARPTVRYNEQFF.

Concerning this clonotype itself: One end of the junction is discordant with germline, which a read error may explain. This chain joins TRBV11-1 and TRBJ2-3; 14 bases line up with TRBD2. The CDR3 is made up of 18 amino acids. Germline CDR1 SGHAT, CDR2 FQDESV (reference sequence). CDR3 amino acids: CASSLARGLAGEGDTQCF. The CDR3 DNA is TGTGCCAGCAGCTTAGCGCGGGGACTAGCGGGAGAGGGAGATACGCAGTGTTTT.

V gene TRBV21-1 combines with J gene TRBJ1-5. TRBV21-1 is classified as a pseudogene. The CDR3 has 12 amino acids. CDR3 DNA: TGTGCCAGCAGCAGGGATAAACAGCCCCAGCATTTT. As protein: CASSRDKQPQHF.

This clonotype was detected ten times or more. V and J are TRBV12-3 or TRBV12-4 and TRBJ2-1, with D perhaps assigned TRBD1 or TRBD2 (5 bases each). The CDR3 loop spans 13 amino acids. Trimming stripped 8 bases from V and 8 bases from J, with 16 bases between. In DNA form, the CDR3 reads TGTGCCAGCGGGAACCCTCTGGGACATGAGCAGTTCTTC. This encodes CASGNPLGHEQFF.

This clonotype was seen many times. The chain joins TRBV7-2 to TRBJ2-5; 8 bases map to TRBD1. The V and J ends lost 1 base and 5 bases, in that order; junction bases with no gene match: 9. Germline V gene lookup returns CDR1 SGHTA and CDR2 FQGNSA. The CDR3 spans 16 residues. The chain's CDR3 is CASSLGDRRFKETQYF. DNA of the CDR3: TGTGCCAGCAGCTTAGGGGACAGGAGGTTTAAGGAGACCCAGTACTTC.

The genes are TRBV5-4 and TRBJ2-3; TRBD2 matches at 7 bases. CDR3 size: 16 residues. J lost 5 bases, V lost 0 bases, and 9 bases had no gene match. Germline CDR1 is SGHNT and CDR2 is YYREEE (reference sequence). The CDR3 DNA sequence: TGTGCCAGCAGCTTGGGCGTCGGGAGGATGGGAGATACGCAGTATTTT. It yields the protein CASSLGVGRMGDTQYF. The whole variable domain, filled in from reference TRBV5-4 and TRBJ2-3, reads ETGVTQSPTHLIKTRGQQVTLRCSSQSGHNTVSWYQQALGQGPQFIFQYYREEENGRGNFPPRFSGLQFPNYSSELNVNALELDDSALYLCASSLGVGRMGDTQYFGPGTRLTVL.

This CDR3 is CASRWDRVPGEQYF. The CDR3, as DNA: TGTGCCAGCAGGTGGGACAGGGTGCCTGGCGAGCAGTACTTC. The chain is built from TRBV28 and TRBJ2-7; the match to TRBD1 covers 9 bases. CDR1 is MDHEN, CDR2 SYDVKM, per germline. The CDR3 consists of 14 residues. Trimming took 6 bases from V and 6 from J; bases not matched to a gene: 9.

This clonotype was seen many times. The rearrangement joins TRBV7-9 to TRBJ2-1, with 13 positions matching TRBD2. V shed 0 bases, J shed 4 bases, and the junction held 3 bases outside the gene matches. The length of the CDR3 is 17 residues. Germline lookup yields CDR1 SEHNR and CDR2 FQNEAQ (reference sequence). CDR3 residues: CASSLAGTSGTYNEQFF. The CDR3 nucleotides read TGTGCCAGCAGCTTAGCCGGGACTAGCGGGACTTACAATGAGCAGTTCTTC.

The chain links TRBV4-3 to TRBJ2-7; 8 nucleotides align to TRBD2. Trimming cost V 1 base and J 4 bases; bases outside gene matches: 6. CDR3 size: 15 residues. The germline V gene encodes CDR1 LGHNA and CDR2 YSLEER. This CDR3 reads CASSQVTAGVYEQYF. CDR3 bases: TGCGCCAGCAGCCAAGTCACAGCGGGAGTGTACGAGCAGTACTTC.

This clonotype has a count of ten or more. The rearrangement uses TRBV12-3 or TRBV12-4 and TRBJ2-7; 8 bases match TRBD1. There are 13 residues in the CDR3. Trimming at V came to 5 bases and at J to 3 bases, leaving 3 bases not matched to a gene. The CDR3 coding sequence is TGTGCCAGCAGTGAGGACAGGGACTACGAGCAGTACTTC. Translating gives CASSEDRDYEQYF.

This clonotype was seen ten or more times. V is TRBV20-1 and J is TRBJ2-2; either TRBD1 or TRBD2 may fit D (6 bases each). Per the germline V gene, CDR1 is DFQATT and CDR2 is SNEGSKA (reference sequence). The CDR3 runs to 13 residues. The DNA for the CDR3 is TGCAGCGCAAGGGGGGAAAACACCGGGGAGCTGTTTTTT. Its protein product is CSARGENTGELFF.

This clonotype was recorded many times. The chain combines TRBV15 with TRBJ2-1; 8 positions agree with TRBD2. Unmatched junction bases numbered 6, after V lost 6 bases and J lost 5 bases. Germline CDR1 and CDR2: LNHNV and YYDKDF (reference sequence). This CDR3 comprises 14 residues. DNA for the CDR3: TGTGCCACCAGAGGGGTAGCGGGGAACAATGAGCAGTTCTTC. It is translated as CATRGVAGNNEQFF.

This clonotype was found many times. The chain is built from TRBV7-2 and TRBJ2-3, with 12 bases lining up with TRBD2. Per the germline V gene, CDR1 is SGHTA and CDR2 is FQGNSA. The junction had 1 base not matched to a gene; V was cut back by 4 bases and J by 2 bases. CDR3 length equals 15 residues. DNA of the CDR3: TGTGCCAGCAGCTCTAGCGGGAGGGCCACAGATACGCAGTATTTT. Its translation: CASSSSGRATDTQYF.

This clonotype was seen a few times. The rearrangement uses TRBV6-5 and TRBJ1-1; D remains ambiguous. Per germline, CDR1 MNHEY and CDR2 SVGAGI. V dropped 2 bases and J dropped 7 bases, with 14 bases sitting between them. This CDR3 is built from 14 residues. The CDR3 nucleotides read TGTGCCAGCAGTTACGCACAGTTGGGGATTGAAGCTTTCTTT. It translates to CASSYAQLGIEAFF.

This chain joins TRBV5-1 and TRBJ2-1; D is perhaps TRBD2 (7 bases). From germline, CDR1 is SGHRS and CDR2 YFSETQ. The germline V and J ends were trimmed by 7 bases and 7 bases, with 15 bases remaining between them. CDR3 size: 13 residues. The CDR3 sequence is CASGRGAGNEQFF. The CDR3 coding sequence is TGCGCCAGCGGCAGGGGAGCGGGAAATGAGCAGTTCTTC.